This entry concerns a single T cell receptor beta chain. This sample is part of a study of blood T cells in healthy people across ages. The CDR3 runs 18 residues. Trimming cost V 6 bases and J 5 bases, with 28 bases left between them. The V gene's germline CDR1 is DFQATT and CDR2 SNEGSKA (reference sequence). A second PCR of roughly 7 to 11 cycles used a sample-barcoded 5' primer and a J-beta primer mix. A single record per CDR3 protein comes from TCRdb applying MiXCR to the 5' RACE reads. The sample yields roughly 1,000,000 distinct CDR3 sequences, about 25% seen once. The sample also formed part of further work on T cells of mothers and their children.

Sequencing used blood. This sequence joins TRBV20-1 and TRBJ2-2; perhaps TRBD2 as D (6 bases). This TCR came from a girl under 10 years old in good health. The CDR3 coding sequence is TGCAGTGCCAGGCATACCCGGGATGGCACTAGCTGGACCGGGGAGCTGTTTTTT. Its protein product is CSARHTRDGTSWTGELFF.